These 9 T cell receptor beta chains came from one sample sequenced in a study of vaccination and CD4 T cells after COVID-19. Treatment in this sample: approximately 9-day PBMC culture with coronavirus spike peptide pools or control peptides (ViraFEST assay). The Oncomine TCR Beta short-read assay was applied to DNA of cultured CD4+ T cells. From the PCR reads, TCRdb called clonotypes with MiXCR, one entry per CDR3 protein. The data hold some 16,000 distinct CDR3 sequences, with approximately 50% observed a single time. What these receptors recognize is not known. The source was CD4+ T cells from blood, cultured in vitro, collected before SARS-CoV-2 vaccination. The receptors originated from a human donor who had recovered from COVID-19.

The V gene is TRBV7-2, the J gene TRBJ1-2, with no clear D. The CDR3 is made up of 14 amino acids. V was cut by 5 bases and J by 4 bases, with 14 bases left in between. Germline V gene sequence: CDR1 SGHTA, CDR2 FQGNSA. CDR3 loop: CASSAAGATYGYTF. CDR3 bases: TGTGCCAGCAGCGCAGCGGGAGCGACCTATGGCTACACCTTC.

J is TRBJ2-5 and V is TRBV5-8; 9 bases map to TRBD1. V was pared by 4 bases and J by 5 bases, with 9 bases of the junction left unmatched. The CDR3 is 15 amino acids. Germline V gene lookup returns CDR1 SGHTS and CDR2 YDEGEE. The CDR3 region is CASSPTGGRGETQYF. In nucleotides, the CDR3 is TGTGCCAGCAGCCCCACAGGGGGCAGAGGGGAGACCCAGTACTTC.

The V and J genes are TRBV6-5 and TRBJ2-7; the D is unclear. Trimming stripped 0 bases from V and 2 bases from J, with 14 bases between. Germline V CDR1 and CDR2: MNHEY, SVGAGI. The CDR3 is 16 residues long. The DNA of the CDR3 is TGTGCCAGCAGTTACTCGAAACCAGGTCAAACCTACGAGCAGTACTTC. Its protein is CASSYSKPGQTYEQYF.

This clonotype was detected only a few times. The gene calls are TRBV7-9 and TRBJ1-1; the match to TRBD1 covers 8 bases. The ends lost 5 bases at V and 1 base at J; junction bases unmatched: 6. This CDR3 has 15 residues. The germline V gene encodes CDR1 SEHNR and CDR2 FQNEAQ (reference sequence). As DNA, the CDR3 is TGTGCCAGCAGCGCCCCGGACAGGGCGAACACTGAAGCTTTCTTT. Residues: CASSAPDRANTEAFF.

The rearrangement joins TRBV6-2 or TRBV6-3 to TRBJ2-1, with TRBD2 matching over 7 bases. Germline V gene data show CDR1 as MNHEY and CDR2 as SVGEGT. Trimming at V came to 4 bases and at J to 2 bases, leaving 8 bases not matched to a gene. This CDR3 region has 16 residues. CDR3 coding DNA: TGTGCCAGCAGTTTCCGCGGGGGTCCCACCTACAATGAGCAGTTCTTC. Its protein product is CASSFRGGPTYNEQFF.

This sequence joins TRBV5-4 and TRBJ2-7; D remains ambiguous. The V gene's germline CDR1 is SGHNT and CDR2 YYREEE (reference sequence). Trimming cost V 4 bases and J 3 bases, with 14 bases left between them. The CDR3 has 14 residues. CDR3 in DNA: TGTGCCAGCAGCCCGGGTAGTAATGGCTACGAGCAGTACTTC. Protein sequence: CASSPGSNGYEQYF.

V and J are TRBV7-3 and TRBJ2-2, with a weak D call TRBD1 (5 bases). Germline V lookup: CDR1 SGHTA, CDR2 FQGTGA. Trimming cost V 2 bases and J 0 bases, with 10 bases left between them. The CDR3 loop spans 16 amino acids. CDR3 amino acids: CASSLHGRANTGELFF. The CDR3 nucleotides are TGTGCCAGCAGCTTACACGGCAGGGCGAACACCGGGGAGCTGTTTTTT.

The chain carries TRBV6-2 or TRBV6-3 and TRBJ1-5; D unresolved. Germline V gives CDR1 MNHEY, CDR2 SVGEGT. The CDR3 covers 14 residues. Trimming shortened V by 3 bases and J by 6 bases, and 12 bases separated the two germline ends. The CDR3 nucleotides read TGTGCCAGCAGTTATGCCCGGGTGGGTCAGCCCCAGCATTTT. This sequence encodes CASSYARVGQPQHF.

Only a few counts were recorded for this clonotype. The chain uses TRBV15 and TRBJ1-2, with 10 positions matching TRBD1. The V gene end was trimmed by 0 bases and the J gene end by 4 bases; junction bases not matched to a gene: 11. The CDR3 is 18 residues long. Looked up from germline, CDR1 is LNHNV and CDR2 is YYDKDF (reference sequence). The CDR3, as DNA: TGTGCCACCAGCAGAGATTTAGGCGACAGGGGGCTCGGCTATGGCTACACCTTC. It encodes CATSRDLGDRGLGYGYTF.